The source of this T cell receptor beta chain is a study of T cell responses to AZD1222 COVID-19 vaccine. Points on this clone: Its antigen is not identified.

It was second doses at about 4 or about 12 weeks that were pooled. This CDR3 is built from 17 residues. V was pared by 5 bases and J by 6 bases, with 25 bases between. Germline values: CDR1 SNHLY, CDR2 FYNNEI. Produced via immunoSEQ multiplex PCR; TCRdb's table is partial and in-frame only. The repertoire has approximately 120,000 clones, 80% to 90% of them found once; the top ten carry approximately 9.8%. Whole-study findings and limits: Two doses of AZD1222 preceded a rise in Spike-specific TCR breadth and depth. Clonal diversity was possibly underestimated, and white British individuals and females predominated among donors.

The clonotype was recovered from an adult who received the AZD1222 COVID-19 vaccine. The sequencing used peripheral blood, collected 28 days after the second AZD1222 dose. The gene calls are TRBV2 and TRBJ1-2; a possible D gene is TRBD1 (6 bases). CDR3 nucleotides: TGTGCCAGCAGTCCTGGGCCCATACAGGGCTATCGCGATGGCTACACCTTC. It specifies CASSPGPIQGYRDGYTF.